A selection of T cell receptor beta chains follows, all from one sample in a study of CD8+CD57+ T cells in acquired aplastic anemia. Each CDR3 protein is one row after TCRdb ran MiXCR on the reads. Of under 350,000 distinct CDR3 sequences in the sample, about three fifths were seen once. Input material: sorted CD4+, CD8+, or CD8+CD57+ T cells (not recorded which) from PBMCs. These receptors were taken from a human donor with aplastic anemia. CDR3s include the opening cysteine and the closing phenylalanine or tryptophan. Fields, in order: clone size, J gene, V gene, D gene, CDR3 protein, CDR3 DNA. D genes are given only for firm matches. Rows give clone size only sometimes, using once, few, many, or a class for an expanded clone.

many	TRBJ2-3	TRBV20-1	.	CSASSEGSDTQYF	TGCAGTGCTTCCAGCGAGGGGTCAGATACGCAGTATTTT
many	TRBJ2-1	TRBV20-1	.	CSALLLGGGLAYNEQFF	TGCAGTGCCTTACTACTAGGAGGCGGATTAGCCTACAATGAGCAGTTCTTC
.	TRBJ2-1	TRBV29-1	.	CSVVFYNEQFF	TGCAGCGTTGTATTTTACAATGAGCAGTTCTTC
.	TRBJ1-2	TRBV2	.	CASSAILTGEYGYTF	TGTGCCAGCAGTGCCATCTTAACGGGCGAATATGGCTACACCTTC
.	TRBJ2-5	TRBV7-8	.	CASSLGSEGRGETQYF	TGTGCCAGCAGCTTAGGAAGCGAGGGGAGAGGAGAGACCCAGTACTTC
.	TRBJ1-4	TRBV9	.	CASSVAEGITNEKLFF	TGTGCCAGCAGTGTAGCTGAGGGAATAACTAATGAAAAACTGTTTTTT
.	TRBJ2-7	TRBV19	TRBD2	CASSPSGGGSYEQYF	TGTGCCAGTAGTCCGAGCGGGGGGGGTTCCTACGAGCAGTACTTC
.	TRBJ1-1	TRBV5-1	.	CASSLANPGLTEAFF	TGCGCCAGCAGCTTGGCGAATCCAGGGCTCACTGAAGCTTTCTTT
few	TRBJ1-4	TRBV2	.	CASKGLATNEKLFF	TGTGCCAGCAAAGGGCTAGCAACTAATGAAAAACTGTTTTTT
.	TRBJ1-6	TRBV7-8	.	CASSPGLGGSPLHF	TGTGCCAGCAGCCCCGGCCTCGGGGGGTCACCCCTCCACTTT
.	TRBJ1-2	TRBV6-5	.	CASSHRQPSAPYGYTF	TGTGCCAGCAGCCACCGACAGCCCTCCGCCCCTTATGGCTACACCTTC
.	TRBJ2-5	TRBV6-1	TRBD2	CASRGGLGGGETQYF	TGTGCCAGCAGGGGGGGACTAGGGGGTGGCGAGACCCAGTACTTC
many	TRBJ1-5	TRBV6-6	.	CASTSSAGHSSNQPQHF	TGTGCCAGCACTTCCTCGGCAGGGCACTCCAGCAATCAGCCCCAGCATTTT
.	TRBJ2-7	TRBV11-3	.	CASSLVREQYF	TGTGCCAGCAGCTTAGTACGGGAGCAGTACTTC
.	TRBJ2-7	TRBV7-6	.	CASSLSVGPGLVEQYF	TGTGCCAGCAGCTTATCTGTAGGCCCCGGACTGGTTGAGCAGTACTTC
.	TRBJ2-5	TRBV15	.	CATSDIWDWPRETQYF	TGTGCCACCAGCGATATATGGGACTGGCCTAGGGAGACCCAGTACTTC
.	TRBJ2-5	TRBV29-1	.	CSVGTSGHETQYF	TGCAGCGTCGGGACCAGCGGACATGAGACCCAGTACTTC
.	TRBJ2-7	TRBV20-1	.	CSARRSGGQEAF	TGCAGTGCTAGACGGAGCGGGGGACAGGAAGCCTTC
.	TRBJ1-2	TRBV20-1	TRBD1	CSATRDRGNTF	TGCAGTGCTACCAGGGACAGGGGAAACACCTTC
.	TRBJ2-2	TRBV24-1	.	CATSPSRDTGELFF	TGTGCCACCAGTCCTAGCAGGGACACCGGGGAGCTGTTTTTT
.	TRBJ1-5	TRBV6-1	.	CASSEVLEPLGNQPQHF	TGTGCCAGCAGTGAAGTCTTGGAACCTCTGGGCAATCAGCCCCAGCATTTT
once	TRBJ2-7	TRBV7-2	.	CASSLQTNSRVSEQYF	TGTGCCAGCAGCTTACAAACCAATTCCAGGGTTTCCGAGCAGTACTTC
many	TRBJ2-3	TRBV6-1	.	CASSELRTSLSSTDTQYF	TGTGCCAGCAGTGAACTCCGAACTAGCTTATCTAGCACAGATACGCAGTATTTT
.	TRBJ2-2	TRBV12-3/TRBV12-4	TRBD1	CASSLPGQGAINGELFF	TGTGCCAGCAGTCTCCCGGGACAGGGGGCAATTAACGGGGAGCTGTTTTTT
.	TRBJ1-6	TRBV5-1	.	CASSREAGPDYNSPLHF	TGCGCCAGCAGCCGGGAGGCAGGGCCAGACTATAATTCACCCCTCCACTTT
few	TRBJ2-3	TRBV7-8	.	CASSLGVGGLARTDTQYF	TGTGCCAGCAGCTTAGGGGTAGGGGGGCTAGCTAGAACAGATACGCAGTATTTT
.	TRBJ1-2	TRBV7-8	.	CASSSAGKVYGYTF	TGTGCCAGCAGCTCCGCAGGGAAGGTCTATGGCTACACCTTC
.	TRBJ1-2	TRBV20-1	.	CSASQGSNYGYTF	TGCAGTGCTAGTCAGGGTTCTAACTATGGCTACACCTTC
few	TRBJ2-1	TRBV3-1	.	CASTPGSGPYNEQFF	TGTGCCAGCACCCCGGGTAGCGGCCCTTACAATGAGCAGTTCTTC
.	TRBJ2-3	TRBV9	.	CASSVRGVADTQYF	TGTGCCAGCAGCGTACGCGGGGTCGCAGATACGCAGTATTTT
once	TRBJ2-1	TRBV9	TRBD2	CASSGYSGGSIHEQFF	TGTGCCAGCAGCGGCTATAGCGGGGGGTCTATCCATGAGCAGTTCTTC
many	TRBJ1-5	TRBV7-8	.	CASSLIGAGQPQHF	TGTGCCAGCAGCTTAATTGGGGCTGGGCAGCCCCAGCATTTT
.	TRBJ2-3	TRBV20-1	.	CSARGIELGQYF	TGCAGTGCTAGAGGAATAGAGTTAGGGCAGTATTTT
.	TRBJ1-1	TRBV12-3/TRBV12-4	.	CASEGVSAEAFF	TGTGCCAGCGAGGGCGTTTCAGCTGAAGCTTTCTTT
once	TRBJ2-2	TRBV7-9	.	CASSRAGGSAGELFF	TGTGCCAGCAGCCGGGCCGGGGGCTCGGCCGGGGAGCTGTTTTTT
.	TRBJ2-1	TRBV24-1	TRBD2	CATSGEGGLHNEQFF	TGTGCAACCAGTGGGGAGGGTGGTCTACACAATGAGCAGTTCTTC
.	TRBJ2-3	TRBV30	TRBD2	CASTGLAGFADTQYF	TGTGCCTCCACGGGACTAGCGGGATTTGCAGATACGCAGTATTTT
.	TRBJ1-6	TRBV10-3	TRBD1	CATQGWGGGRSPLHF	TGTGCCACACAGGGGTGGGGGGGGGGGAGATCACCCCTCCACTTT
.	TRBJ1-1	TRBV4-2	.	CASSQDLTGDEAFF	TGTGCCAGCAGCCAGGACCTAACAGGAGATGAAGCTTTCTTT
many	TRBJ2-5	TRBV29-1	TRBD2	CSVQLGSGAQETQYF	TGCAGCGTCCAGCTCGGAAGCGGGGCCCAAGAGACCCAGTACTTC
many	TRBJ1-1	TRBV20-1	.	CSASPEGETEAFF	TGCAGTGCTAGTCCGGAGGGGGAAACTGAAGCTTTCTTT
.	TRBJ2-7	TRBV10-1	.	CASRPRPGVSYEQYF	TGTGCCAGCAGACCCCGTCCCGGGGTTTCCTACGAGCAGTACTTC
.	TRBJ2-6	TRBV20-1	.	CSARRTSGAGANVLTF	TGCAGTGCTAGGAGGACATCAGGGGCTGGGGCCAACGTCCTGACTTTC
many	TRBJ1-1	TRBV7-3	TRBD1	CASSSQGATEAFF	TGTGCCAGCAGCTCCCAGGGGGCCACTGAAGCTTTCTTT
once	TRBJ2-3	TRBV7-8	.	CASSLSPGLTTDTQYF	TGTGCCAGCAGCTTATCCCCTGGACTTACCACAGATACGCAGTATTTT
many	TRBJ2-5	TRBV7-9	TRBD1	CASSLGTGALETQYF	TGTGCCAGCAGCTTGGGGACAGGGGCCCTAGAGACCCAGTACTTC
.	TRBJ1-4	TRBV12-3/TRBV12-4	.	CASTMEGSEKLFF	TGTGCCAGCACCATGGAGGGGAGTGAAAAACTGTTTTTT
.	TRBJ1-1	TRBV25-1	.	CASSDGAGVAFF	TGTGCCAGCAGTGATGGGGCCGGGGTTGCTTTCTTT
once	TRBJ2-7	TRBV12-3/TRBV12-4	TRBD2	CASSSQREHYEQYF	TGTGCCAGCAGTTCCCAGCGGGAGCACTACGAGCAGTACTTC
.	TRBJ2-1	TRBV24-1	TRBD2	CATSTGLAGYRNEQFF	TGTGCCACCAGTACCGGTCTAGCGGGATATAGGAATGAGCAGTTCTTC
many	TRBJ2-7	TRBV19	TRBD1	CASSPRDRVYEQYF	TGTGCCAGTAGTCCCCGGGACAGGGTTTACGAGCAGTACTTC
.	TRBJ1-1	TRBV9	.	CASSVGTGPTAEAFF	TGTGCCAGCAGCGTCGGAACAGGGCCGACGGCTGAAGCTTTCTTT
.	TRBJ1-5	TRBV20-1	TRBD1	CSAGRTGDKPQHF	TGCAGTGCTGGACGGACAGGGGATAAGCCCCAGCATTTT
.	TRBJ1-3	TRBV9	.	CASSAWTTGNTIYF	TGTGCCAGCAGCGCCTGGACAACTGGAAACACCATATATTTT
.	TRBJ2-5	TRBV7-2	TRBD2	CASSLTSAQETQYF	TGTGCCAGCAGTCTGACTAGCGCGCAAGAGACCCAGTACTTC
.	TRBJ2-5	TRBV11-3	.	CASSPRTSEETQYF	TGTGCCAGCAGCCCGAGGACATCGGAAGAGACCCAGTACTTC
few	TRBJ2-7	TRBV29-1	.	CSVEWPSSYEQYF	TGCAGCGTTGAGTGGCCGAGCTCCTACGAGCAGTACTTC
.	TRBJ1-6	TRBV4-1	.	CASSLGEGKSPLHF	TGCGCCAGCAGCCTGGGAGAAGGGAAATCACCCCTCCACTTT
.	TRBJ2-1	TRBV19	TRBD1	CASSLPIGQGNEQFF	TGTGCCAGTAGTCTCCCAATCGGACAGGGGAATGAGCAGTTCTTC
.	TRBJ2-7	TRBV11-2	.	CASSSRDGRYEQYF	TGTGCCAGCAGCTCTCGGGACGGTCGCTACGAGCAGTACTTC